This TCR beta chain was captured in a study of spatial heterogeneity in lung cancer. Time point given: sample taken at primary tumor resection. The donor population consisted of some 70 patients with untreated, early-stage non-small cell lung cancer. Whole RNA, isolated from tumor, nontumor lung or frozen PBMC, was sequenced without prior sorting. V was clipped by 5 bases and J by 0 bases, with 12 bases between them. The CDR3 extends over 14 amino acids. The germline V gene has CDR1 DFQATT and CDR2 SNEGSKA (reference sequence). TCR cDNA molecules each had a unique molecular identifier. Each CDR3 protein gets one entry after TCRdb re-called the 5' RACE reads with MiXCR. The sample has roughly 7,000 distinct CDR3 sequences; approximately 3.1% are singletons. This clonotype was detected many times. The antigen remains undetermined. Study-level results: Expanded intratumoral alpha and beta TCR counts tracked tumor mutation counts.

The TCR was taken from a male donor with early-stage non-small cell lung cancer. The J gene is TRBJ2-3, the V gene TRBV20-1, with D tentatively TRBD2 (6 bases). The input for sequencing was lung tumor tissue, taken at surgery. This chain's CDR3 is CSAELALSTDTQYF. The CDR3 nucleotides are TGCAGTGCTGAACTAGCCCTTAGCACAGATACGCAGTATTTT.